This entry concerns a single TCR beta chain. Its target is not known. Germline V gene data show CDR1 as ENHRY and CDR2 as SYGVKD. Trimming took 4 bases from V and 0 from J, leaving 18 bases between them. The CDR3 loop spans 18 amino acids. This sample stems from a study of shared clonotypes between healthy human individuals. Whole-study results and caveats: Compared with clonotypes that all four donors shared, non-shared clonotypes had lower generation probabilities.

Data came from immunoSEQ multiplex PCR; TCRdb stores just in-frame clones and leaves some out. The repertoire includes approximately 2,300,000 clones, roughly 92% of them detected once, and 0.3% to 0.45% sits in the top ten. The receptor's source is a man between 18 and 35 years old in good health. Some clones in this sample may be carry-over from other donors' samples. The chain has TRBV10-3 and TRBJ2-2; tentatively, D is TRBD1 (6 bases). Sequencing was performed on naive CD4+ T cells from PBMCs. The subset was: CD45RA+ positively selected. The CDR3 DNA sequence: TGTGCCATCAGTGCCCCCGACAGGAGGAGTACGAACACCGGGGAGCTGTTTTTT. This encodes CAISAPDRRSTNTGELFF.